This T cell receptor beta chain is from a study of cytomegalovirus exposure and HLA in healthy donors. Study-wide results and limits: Accurate HLA-A and HLA-B prediction from TCR beta sequences was reported for most subjects. It is likely that the observed cluster of highly shared sequence variants was a sequencing artifact. Associated with HLA alleles at 0.05 false discovery rate in a later analysis were 17,000 or so TCR beta sequences.

CDR3 size: 13 residues. V trimming: 7 bases; J trimming: 3 bases; junction bases outside the gene matches: 3. Germline V gene data show CDR1 as SGHTA and CDR2 as FQGNSA. The PCR employed 60 Vbeta primers together with 13 Jbeta primers. Sequencing used immunoSEQ multiplex PCR; TCRdb keeps in-frame clones, though not all of them. The sample includes 100,000 to 150,000 clones, 80% of them seen just once. Nominal health characterized the donors when sampled, though unrecorded immune exposures were likely. A note on this clone: The antigen remains unidentified.

This chain uses TRBV7-2 with TRBJ2-7; TRBD2 aligns across 10 bases. The sample comprised PBMCs. This receptor was taken from a woman aged 40 to 55 in good health and CMV-seronegative. The DNA of the CDR3 is TGTGCCAGCAACCAGCGGGAGGGCTACGAGCAGTACTTC. Amino acid sequence: CASNQREGYEQYF.